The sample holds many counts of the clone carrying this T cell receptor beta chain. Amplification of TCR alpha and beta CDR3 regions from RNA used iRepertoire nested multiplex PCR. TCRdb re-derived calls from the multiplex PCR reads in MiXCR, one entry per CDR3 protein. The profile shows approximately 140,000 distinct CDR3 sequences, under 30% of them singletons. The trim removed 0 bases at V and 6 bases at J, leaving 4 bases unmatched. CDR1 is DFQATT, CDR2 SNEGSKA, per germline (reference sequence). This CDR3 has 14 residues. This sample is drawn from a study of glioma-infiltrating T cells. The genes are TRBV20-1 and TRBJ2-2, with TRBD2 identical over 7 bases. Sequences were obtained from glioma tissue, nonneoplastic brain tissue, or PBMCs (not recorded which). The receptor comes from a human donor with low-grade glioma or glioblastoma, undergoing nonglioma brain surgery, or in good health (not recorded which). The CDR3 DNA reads TGCAGTGCTAGAGAGACTAGCTGGGCCGGGGAGCTGTTTTTT. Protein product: CSARETSWAGELFF.